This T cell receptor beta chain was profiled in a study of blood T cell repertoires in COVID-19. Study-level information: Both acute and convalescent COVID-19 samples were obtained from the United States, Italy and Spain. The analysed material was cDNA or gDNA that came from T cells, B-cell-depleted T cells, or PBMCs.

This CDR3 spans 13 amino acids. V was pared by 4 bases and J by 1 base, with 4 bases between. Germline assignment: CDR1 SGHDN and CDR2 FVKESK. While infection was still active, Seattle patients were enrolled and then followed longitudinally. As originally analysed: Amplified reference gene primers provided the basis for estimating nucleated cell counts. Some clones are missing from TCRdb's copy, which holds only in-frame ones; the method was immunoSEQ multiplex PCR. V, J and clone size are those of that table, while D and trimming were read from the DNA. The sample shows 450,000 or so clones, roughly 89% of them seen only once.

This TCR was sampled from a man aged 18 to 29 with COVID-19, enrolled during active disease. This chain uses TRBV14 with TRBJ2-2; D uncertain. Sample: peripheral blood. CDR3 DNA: TGTGCCAGCAGCCCCTGGAACACCGGGGAGCTGTTTTTT. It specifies CASSPWNTGELFF.